This T cell receptor (beta chain) stems from a study of vaccination effects on CD4 cells after COVID-19. Study-wide background: Early and late post-vaccination sampling was undertaken in a cohort of a few convalescent patients. Overall study results and limits: Relatively few convalescent patients took part in the study, which had no early post-infection timepoints.

Assay used: immunoSEQ multiplex PCR; TCRdb lists only in-frame clones, some missing. The top ten hold less than 20% of the sample, which has 12,000 to 15,000 clones, around three quarters seen once. Germline V gives CDR1 GTSNPN, CDR2 SVGIG (reference sequence). The V and J ends lost 3 bases and 2 bases, in that order; junction bases with no gene match: 6. The CDR3 consists of 15 residues. Under the ViraFEST assay, PBMC were stimulated with viral peptide pools so that antigen-specific CD4+ T cells expanded. Sequencing was performed afterwards. Researchers isolated CD4+ T cells once roughly ten days of culture had elapsed. Infection with SARS-CoV-2 occurred in the person between March and December 2020, and PCR confirmed it. Two-dose BNT162b2 or mRNA-1273 vaccination was given to participants. Each culture well received under 2.5 million PBMC. These cells were then cultured in IMDM with 7.5 to 10 IU/ml IL-2 and 10 ug/ml peptides.

On this clone itself: Its antigen remains unknown.

This TCR derives from a human donor who had a prior SARS-CoV-2 infection. This specimen consisted of CD4+ T cells from PBMCs cultured with SARS-CoV-2 spike peptides, obtained after COVID-19 vaccination. The chain couples TRBV30 to TRBJ2-5; 10 bases line up with TRBD2. CDR3 coding DNA: TGTGCCTGGAGACCGGGACTAGCGCCACAAGAGACCCAGTACTTC. Protein: CAWRPGLAPQETQYF.